The 5 T cell receptor beta chains in this list originate from one sample, sequenced in a study of human T cells and chemical hapten exposure. The treatment is: therapeutic diphenylcyclopropenone sensitization with weekly scalp DPC. Unique molecular identifiers were attached to individual cDNA molecules during library preparation. One entry per CDR3 protein results from TCRdb running MiXCR on the reads. The table has 600 or so distinct CDR3 sequences, approximately 71% seen once. The sequencing used whole blood, collected before DPC sensitization or 2, 6, or about 24 weeks after (not recorded which). These TCRs come from an adult with alopecia areata. Some clones in this sample may be carry-over from other donors' samples. This table probably holds off-target reads from a library built for another chain.

V usage is TRBV28 and J usage is TRBJ2-5; D gene ambiguous. V lost 3 bases and J 4 bases, leaving 3 bases between the germline ends. In germline, CDR1 is MDHEN, CDR2 SYDVKM. The CDR3 totals 11 residues. The DNA of the CDR3 is TGTGCCAGCAGTTTCCGAGAGACCCAGTACTTC. This translates into CASSFRETQYF.

The genes are TRBV11-2 and TRBJ2-7, with D perhaps matching TRBD1 or TRBD2 (5 bases each). The CDR3 is 14 residues long. Germline assignment: CDR1 SGHAT and CDR2 FQNNGV. V dropped 5 bases and J dropped 4 bases, with 15 bases sitting between them. CDR3 in amino acids: CASSVGPIQYEQYF. CDR3 bases: TGTGCCAGCAGCGTGGGACCGATCCAGTACGAGCAGTACTTC.

The chain joins TRBV7-6 to TRBJ2-1, with TRBD2 matching over 8 bases. Germline V lookup: CDR1 SGHVS, CDR2 FNYEAQ. The CDR3 is 15 amino acids. Germline trimming cut 4 bases from V and 3 bases from J; bases unmatched to any gene: 5. The CDR3 coding sequence is TGTGCCAGCAGCTCGGGACTAGTGGGCTACAATGAGCAGTTCTTC. Residues: CASSSGLVGYNEQFF.

The rearrangement joins TRBV29-1 to TRBJ2-7; tentatively, D is TRBD2 (5 bases). Trimming left V 4 bases short and J 3 bases short, with 13 bases between. The CDR3 runs to 13 residues. Per germline, CDR1 SQVTM and CDR2 ANQGSEA. The CDR3 here is CSVGGRRFYEQYF. The CDR3 DNA follows: TGCAGCGTTGGGGGTCGGAGGTTCTACGAGCAGTACTTC.

V gene TRBV6-2 or TRBV6-3 combines with J gene TRBJ1-5; D ambiguous. V lost 5 bases and J lost 4, with 6 bases in between. Germline CDR1 is MNHEY and CDR2 is SVGEGT. The CDR3 consists of 12 residues. In nucleotides, the CDR3 is TGTGCCAGCAGTGAACCTAATCAGCCCCAGCATTTT. Protein product: CASSEPNQPQHF.